The 26 T cell receptor beta chains listed next were all sequenced from one sample in a study of CD8+ T cells in alopecia areata. RNA was isolated and reverse transcribed to cDNA, the sequencing template. Profiled with immunoSEQ multiplex PCR; TCRdb holds only in-frame clones, not every one. There are roughly 1,300 clones in the sample, none observed a single time. Specimen: lesional skin. Source of these receptors: a C3H/HeJ mouse with alopecia areata. Strain haplotype (MHC): H2-k.

This clone was observed at least ten times. The germline and genes are mouse ones. The DNA ends 4 residues before the CDR3 does, and the rest of the CDR3 is filled in from the germline J gene. The chain employs TRBV31 and TRBJ2-1, with TRBD2 identical over 8 bases. With V trimmed by 3 bases and J by 4 bases, 5 bases remained unmatched. The CDR3 has 14 residues. The V gene's germline CDR1 is GKSSPN and CDR2 SITVG. This CDR3 is CAWRIGGEYAEQFF. The CDR3 DNA, read in part, is TGTGCCTGGAGGATTGGGGGGGAGTATGCT.

This clone was found many times. Each gene name is a mouse one. Read data end 4 residues before the CDR3 end; the end is taken from the germline J gene. The rearrangement joins TRBV1 to TRBJ2-7; a possible D gene is TRBD1 (6 bases). Germline-derived CDR1 and CDR2 are NSQYPW and LRSPGD (reference sequence). The CDR3 has 15 amino acids. Trimming removed 0 bases from V and 0 bases from J, with 9 bases in between. The CDR3 loop reads CTCSADQGSSYEQYF. CDR3 DNA, as far as it was read: TGCACCTGCAGTGCAGATCAGGGGAGCTCCTAT.

This clone has at least ten counts. Gene names are the mouse ones. The read halts 4 residues ahead of the CDR3 end, with the missing end drawn from the germline J gene. The chain has TRBV19 and TRBJ1-4, with TRBD1 identical over 7 bases. Per the germline V gene, CDR1 is FNHDT and CDR2 is SITEND (reference sequence). The CDR3 length is 12 residues. With V trimmed by 7 bases and J by 5 bases, 2 bases remained unmatched. The chain's CDR3 is CASSTGNERLFF. Partial CDR3 DNA: TGTGCCAGCTCGACAGGGAACGAA.

There are many counts of this clone. Any gene name here is a mouse gene name. The observed sequence ends 4 residues before the CDR3 terminus, with the missing tail filled in from the germline J gene. The chain has TRBV13-2 and TRBJ2-7; no reliable D call. With 0 bases removed from V and 3 bases from J, the gap between germline ends came to 10 bases. The CDR3 runs 14 residues. CDR1 NNHNN and CDR2 SYGAGS come from the germline V gene (reference sequence). The part of the CDR3 DNA that was read is TGTGCCAGCGGTGATGCTGCTGGTGTCTAT. Translating it yields CASGDAAGVY. The whole CDR3 region reads CASGDAAGVYEQYF.

The table lists this clone with many counts. Germline and genes: mouse. The covered CDR3 bases are TGTGCCTGGGTCCCCTGGGGGGCTAGTGCAGAA. Its translation: CAWVPWGASAE. The full CDR3 protein is CAWVPWGASAETLYF. The rearrangement links TRBV31 to TRBJ2-3, with 8 bases aligning to TRBD2. The read is 4 residues too short to cover the CDR3 end, so that end is filled in from the germline J gene. The CDR3 spans 15 residues. Germline assignment: CDR1 GKSSPN and CDR2 SITVG. V shed 5 bases and J 0 bases; nucleotides not matched to a gene: 7.

This clone was seen ten or more times. Mouse gene names apply. The sequence runs out 4 residues before the end of the CDR3; the remainder is reconstructed from the germline J gene. The chain recombines TRBV13-3 with TRBJ1-2; D is perhaps TRBD1 (6 bases). The CDR3 spans 14 residues. Germline V lookup: CDR1 NNHDY, CDR2 SYVADS. The CDR3 here is CASSEGGARSDYTF. The part of the CDR3 DNA that was read is TGTGCCAGCAGTGAAGGGGGGGCTAGGTCC.

In this sample, this clone turned up many times. Gene names follow the mouse nomenclature. With the read ending 4 residues before the CDR3 end, the germline J gene is used to fill in that end. The chain is built from TRBV12-1 and TRBJ2-1; 9 nucleotides match TRBD2. The V and J ends lost 0 bases and 4 bases, in that order; junction bases with no gene match: 3. This CDR3 has 15 residues. Germline V gene lookup returns CDR1 SGHSN and CDR2 HYEKVE. The CDR3: CASSLAGLGYAEQFF. CDR3 DNA (partial): TGTGCCAGCTCTCTCGCAGGACTGGGGTATGCT.

Ten or more counts support this clone. Genes and germline are mouse. CDR3 sequence: CASGDQGFYEQYF. Partial CDR3 DNA: TGTGCCAGCGGTGACCAGGGTTTCTAT. The chain combines TRBV13-2 with TRBJ2-7, with D perhaps matching TRBD1 (5 bases). With the read ending 4 residues before the CDR3 end, the germline J gene is used to fill in that end. This CDR3 has 13 amino acids. Trimming took off 2 bases at V and 3 bases at J, with 9 bases between the two ends. Germline-derived CDR1 and CDR2 are NNHNN and SYGAGS (reference sequence).

This clone was observed at least ten times. Gene names denote mouse genes. With the read ending 4 residues before the CDR3 end, the germline J gene is used to fill in that end. The V call is TRBV1, the J call TRBJ1-4, with D possibly TRBD1 on 6 matching bases. Trimming stripped 0 bases from V and 4 bases from J, with 12 bases between. The CDR3 consists of 16 residues. Germline V gene lookup returns CDR1 NSQYPW and CDR2 LRSPGD (reference sequence). This CDR3 is CTCSADLWDNNERLFF. The CDR3 DNA, read in part, is TGCACCTGCAGTGCAGATCTCTGGGACAACAACGAA.

This clone was observed many times. Gene names refer to mouse genes. Here the CDR3 reads CTCRDRVQDTQYF. The CDR3 bases that were read are TGCACCTGCAGAGACAGGGTCCAAGAC. This chain links TRBV1 with TRBJ2-5; 7 bases line up with TRBD1. Sequencing ends 4 residues short of the CDR3 end; the germline J gene provides the rest. V dropped 6 bases and J dropped 2; count of bases not matched to a gene: 2. The CDR3 length is 13 residues. Germline V gives CDR1 NSQYPW, CDR2 LRSPGD (reference sequence).

To note about this clone: The listed TCRdb protein conflicts with the DNA translation at residue 10, and the protein shown is translated directly from the DNA. Gene names refer to mouse genes. Read coverage stops 3 residues before the CDR3 terminus; the germline J gene supplies the remainder. V and J are TRBV26 and TRBJ1-6; 8 bases line up with TRBD1. TRBJ1-6 is marked as an open reading frame, function uncertain. Germline V gene lookup returns CDR1 KGHPV and CDR2 FQNQEV (reference sequence). Trimming at V came to 2 bases and at J to 10 bases, leaving 1 base not matched to a gene. The CDR3 consists of 13 residues. The CDR3 sequence: CASSLNRGSPLYF. CDR3 DNA (partial): TGTGCCAGCAGTCTGAACAGGGGGTCGCCC.

This clone was observed at least ten times. All gene names here are mouse names. CDR3 DNA (partial): TGTGCCAGCAGTGATGCAGGGTGGTATGCT. This gives the protein CASSDAGWYA. The complete CDR3 sequence is CASSDAGWYAEQFF. This chain joins TRBV13-3 and TRBJ2-1; D is possibly TRBD1 (5 bases). The CDR3 extends 4 residues past the end of the read, so its final part is completed from the germline J gene. CDR1 is NNHDY and CDR2 is SYVADS in the germline V gene. The length of the CDR3 is 14 residues. The V end was cut by 0 bases, the J end by 4 bases, with 8 bases between.

At least ten counts were recorded for this clone. Genes and germline are mouse. From the germline J gene comes the end of the CDR3, since the read stops 4 residues before it. The chain is built from TRBV13-2 and TRBJ1-4; 10 bases are a match to TRBD1. The V gene end was trimmed by 4 bases and the J gene end by 4 bases; junction bases not matched to a gene: 4. The CDR3 contains 15 residues. Germline values: CDR1 NNHNN, CDR2 SYGAGS (reference sequence). The CDR3 bases that were read are TGTGCCAGCGGTAACCGGGACAGGGGCAACGAA. Its translation: CASGNRDRGNE. The CDR3 reads in full as CASGNRDRGNERLFF.

This clone was counted ten times or more. Gene labels here are mouse ones. Read sequence stops 4 residues before the CDR3 end, and the germline J gene provides the missing end. The chain joins TRBV13-1 to TRBJ2-1; D gene unclear. Trimming shortened V by 6 bases and J by 3 bases, and 4 bases separated the two germline ends. This CDR3 is built from 11 residues. CDR1 is NSHNY, CDR2 SYGAGN, per germline. CDR3 residues: CASNSYAEQFF. CDR3 DNA, as far as it was read: TGTGCCAGCAATAGCTATGCT.

This clone ranks as medium-sized (0.01 to 0.1%). Genes and germline come from the mouse. Coverage ceases 4 residues before the CDR3 finishes, and the germline J gene fills in the end. J is TRBJ2-2 and V is TRBV14; 9 bases line up with TRBD2. Germline lookup yields CDR1 SGHDT and CDR2 FRDEAV. J lost 6 bases, V lost 3 bases, and 3 bases had no gene match. This CDR3 contains 14 residues. This CDR3 is CASSSGTGPGQLYF. The part of the CDR3 DNA that was read is TGTGCCAGCAGTTCCGGGACTGGGCCCGGG. The variable domain in full, completed from reference TRBV14 and TRBJ2-2, reads EAGVTQSPRYAVLQEGQAVSFWCDPISGHDTLYWYQQPRDQGPQLLVYFRDEAVIDNSQLPSDRFSAVRPKGTNSTLKIQSAKQGDTATYLCASSSGTGPGQLYFGEGSKLTVL.

In this sample, this clone turned up many times. This likely stems from a read error, as it lies one base from a far larger clone. Gene names denote mouse genes. The CDR3 is cut off 4 residues early in the read; its end comes from the germline J gene. The chain couples TRBV1 to TRBJ2-5, with D maybe TRBD1 (5 bases). Germline V CDR1 and CDR2: NSQYPW, LRSPGD (reference sequence). The CDR3 covers 14 residues. CDR3 DNA (partial): TGCACCTGCACTCGGACACGGAAGAGAGAC. Its protein is CTCTRTRKRD. In full, the CDR3 is CTCTRTRKRDTQYF.

This clone appeared many times. Gene names refer to mouse genes. The observed sequence ends 4 residues before the CDR3 terminus, with the missing tail filled in from the germline J gene. The genes are TRBV13-1 and TRBJ1-4; TRBD1 might be the D (6 bases). The CDR3 loop spans 15 amino acids. CDR1 and CDR2 from the germline V gene are NSHNY and SYGAGN. V lost 1 base and J 4 bases, leaving 11 bases between the germline ends. The CDR3 protein is CASSDPGHFNERLFF. The CDR3 DNA, read in part, is TGTGCCAGCAGTGATCCGGGACATTTCAACGAA.

This clone was found many times. Gene names denote mouse genes. The read ends 4 residues before the CDR3 terminus; that terminus is restored from the germline J gene. J is TRBJ2-5 and V is TRBV5, with 11 bases identical to TRBD2. CDR1 is LGHNA, CDR2 YNLKQL, per germline (reference sequence). The CDR3 contains 15 residues. V shed 2 bases and J 3 bases; nucleotides not matched to a gene: 1. The CDR3 reads CASSQRLGGQDTQYF. CDR3 bases read: TGTGCCAGCAGCCAACGACTGGGGGGGCAAGAC.

This clone has a count of ten or more. Genes and germline are mouse. The read finishes 4 residues shy of the CDR3 end, and the germline J gene is used to complete it. V gene TRBV13-3 combines with J gene TRBJ2-2, with 7 bases matching TRBD2. The CDR3 covers 16 residues. The V gene end was trimmed by 1 base and the J gene end by 1 base; junction bases not matched to a gene: 4. Germline V gene data show CDR1 as NNHDY and CDR2 as SYVADS. CDR3 DNA (partial): TGTGCCAGCAGTGATCGTCTGGGGGTAAACACCGGG. Amino acids: CASSDRLGVNTG. The full CDR3 protein reads CASSDRLGVNTGQLYF.

This clone was seen repeatedly, ten times or more. Gene names are the mouse ones. The CDR3 end falls 4 residues outside the read, so it is completed with the germline J gene. The chain links TRBV13-2 to TRBJ2-1, with 10 bases that match TRBD2. The CDR3 consists of 15 residues. Trimming cost V 0 bases and J 5 bases; bases outside gene matches: 2. Germline CDR1 NNHNN, CDR2 SYGAGS (reference sequence). The part of the CDR3 DNA that was read is TGTGCCAGCGGTGATGGACTGGGGGGAGATGCT. Translating it yields CASGDGLGGDA. The entire CDR3 sequence reads CASGDGLGGDAEQFF.

This clone has at least ten counts. The protein recorded in TCRdb does not match the translated DNA at residue 12; the protein presented here comes from translating the DNA. Mouse germline and gene names are used. With the read ending 3 residues before the CDR3 end, the germline J gene is used to fill in that end. V usage is TRBV19 and J usage is TRBJ1-3; 8 positions agree with TRBD1. Trimming removed 7 bases from V and 2 bases from J; junction bases left unmatched: 8. The CDR3 runs to 15 residues. The germline V gene has CDR1 FNHDT and CDR2 SITEND (reference sequence). The part of the CDR3 DNA that was read is TGTGCCAGCCGCCCTCTGGACAGGGCTGGAAATACG. This translates into CASRPLDRAGNT. The full CDR3 sequence reads CASRPLDRAGNTLYF.

Notes on this clone: The listed genes are named as in mouse. The sequenced fragment ends 4 residues before the CDR3 boundary, so the rest is inferred from the germline J gene. The gene calls are TRBV2 and TRBJ2-7; 8 bases fit TRBD2. Germline assignment: CDR1 LGHNA and CDR2 YSYQKL. The CDR3 totals 14 residues. CDR3 DNA, as far as it was read: TGTGCCAGCAGCCAAGAACACTGGGGGTAT. This translates into CASSQEHWGY. The complete CDR3 reads CASSQEHWGYEQYF.

This clone has a count of ten or more. Gene names are mouse gene names. The read terminates 4 residues before the CDR3 end, so the remaining end is supplied by the germline J gene. The chain links TRBV13-1 to TRBJ1-4; the D gene is possibly TRBD1 (6 bases). The germline V and J ends were trimmed by 5 bases and 0 bases, with 11 bases remaining between them. Looked up from germline, CDR1 is NSHNY and CDR2 is SYGAGN. CDR3 length: 15 residues. The CDR3 sequence: CASSAGTISNERLFF. The sequenced CDR3 bases are TGTGCCAGCAGCGCCGGGACAATTTCCAACGAA.

This clone was seen more than once but under ten times. Gene names are the mouse ones. The read is 4 residues too short to cover the CDR3 end, so that end is filled in from the germline J gene. V is TRBV2 and J is TRBJ2-2; perhaps TRBD1 as D (6 bases). V lost 0 bases and J lost 1, with 6 bases in between. The CDR3 spans 15 residues. The germline V gene has CDR1 LGHNA and CDR2 YSYQKL. CDR3 loop: CASSQETGNTGQLYF. The sequenced part of the CDR3 DNA is TGTGCCAGCAGCCAAGAGACAGGAAACACCGGG.

This clone has a count of ten or more. Genes and germline are mouse. The CDR3 loop reads CASSDKGAPNERLFF. The covered CDR3 bases are TGTGCCAGCAGTGATAAGGGGGCCCCCAACGAA. The J gene is TRBJ1-4, the V gene TRBV13-1; 7 nucleotides match TRBD1. The CDR3 goes on 4 residues after the read ends, and that part is filled in from the germline J gene. The length of the CDR3 is 15 residues. Germline CDR1 and CDR2: NSHNY and SYGAGN. The V segment lost 1 base and the J segment 3 bases; nucleotides outside the gene matches: 3.

About this clone itself: Genes and germline come from the mouse. The read ends 4 residues early relative to the CDR3; the germline J gene fills the gap. The chain links TRBV1 to TRBJ2-7; 8 bases fit TRBD2. Germline values: CDR1 NSQYPW, CDR2 LRSPGD (reference sequence). V lost 6 bases and J lost 2; bases outside the gene matches: 3. This CDR3 contains 13 residues. CDR3 loop: CTCSPWGAYEQYF. CDR3 DNA, as far as it was read: TGCACCTGCAGCCCCTGGGGGGCCTAT. Drawing the rest from reference TRBV1 and TRBJ2-7, the complete variable domain is VTLLEQNPRWRLVPRGQAVNLRCILKNSQYPWMSWYQQDLQKQLQWLFTLRSPGDKEVKSLPGADYLATRVTDTELRLQVANMSQGRTLYCTCSPWGAYEQYFGPGTRLTVL.